One sample yielded the 27 T cell receptor beta chains listed below, sequenced in a study of T cells in Graves' hyperthyroidism and ophthalmopathy. Researchers took RNA transcripts and amplified the TCR beta CDR3 regions from them. The HTBI primer set drove a first-round RT-PCR of the TCR CDR3. TCRdb fed the multiplex PCR reads into MiXCR, producing one record per CDR3 protein. Among around 660,000 distinct CDR3 sequences listed, just under 45% were seen once. What was sequenced was peripheral blood or thyroid tissue (not recorded which). Receptor source: an adult man with Graves' disease, either hyperthyroidism or ophthalmopathy (not recorded which).

The chain uses TRBV11-3 and TRBJ1-5; weak D call: TRBD1 (5 bases). Germline lookup yields CDR1 SGHNT and CDR2 YENEEA. Between the trimmed V and J ends, which lost 7 bases and 8 bases, there was a span of 18 bases. There are 14 residues in the CDR3. The CDR3 DNA reads TGTGCCAGCACGGAGGTGGGTAAAGGGGAGCCCCAGCATTTT. Its protein product is CASTEVGKGEPQHF.

This chain links TRBV9 with TRBJ1-2; D ambiguous. The CDR3 totals 14 residues. Trimming removed 0 bases from V and 4 bases from J, with 10 bases in between. Per the germline V gene, CDR1 is SGDLS and CDR2 is YYNGEE. CDR3 residues: CASSVGAVGYGYTF. As DNA, the CDR3 is TGTGCCAGCAGCGTAGGGGCAGTTGGCTATGGCTACACCTTC. The complete variable domain, with remaining parts taken from reference TRBV9 and TRBJ1-2, reads DSGVTQTPKHLITATGQRVTLRCSPRSGDLSVYWYQQSLDQGLQFLIQYYNGEERAKGNILERFSAQQFPDLHSELNLSSLELGDSALYFCASSVGAVGYGYTFGSGTRLTVV.

On this clonotype itself: An end of the junction does not agree with germline; a read error may underlie this. The rearrangement uses TRBV7-2 and TRBJ1-2, with 7 positions matching TRBD1. CDR3 size: 14 residues. Germline V gene lookup returns CDR1 SGHTA and CDR2 FQGNSA. CDR3 amino acids: CASSQFQGGGGYTF. The CDR3 region has the DNA TGCGCCAGCAGCCAGTTCCAGGGGGGAGGTGGCTACACCTTC.

On this clonotype itself: Just one base apart from a much larger clone, this may be a read error. In this CDR3 the conserved last residue, phenylalanine or tryptophan, is missing, so a read error is likely. The chain joins TRBV2 to TRBJ2-7; D not certain. Germline CDR1 and CDR2: SNHLY and FYNNEI. The CDR3 covers 11 residues. V was cut by 6 bases and J by 5 bases, with 8 bases left in between. CDR3 DNA sequence: TGTGCCAGCAGCGACAAGAACGAGCAGTACCTC. Its protein is CASSDKNEQYL.

The chain carries TRBV10-3 and TRBJ1-2; D not certain. Trimming took off 10 bases at V and 2 bases at J, with 14 bases between the two ends. The germline gives CDR1 ENHRY, CDR2 SYGVKD. There are 13 residues in the CDR3. CDR3 nucleotide sequence: TGTGCCACCGGACCTACCTCGAACTATGGCTACACCTTC. Amino acid sequence: CATGPTSNYGYTF.

The rearrangement uses TRBV19 and TRBJ1-5, with 10 bases fitting TRBD1. V dropped 7 bases and J dropped 7; count of bases not matched to a gene: 13. CDR1 is LNHDA, CDR2 SQIVND, per germline (reference sequence). The CDR3 runs to 16 residues. The DNA of the CDR3 is TGTGCCAGTACGCCGGGACAGGGGCGGATAAAACAGCCCCAGCATTTT. Amino acids: CASTPGQGRIKQPQHF.

This rearrangement joins TRBV20-1 to TRBJ2-5; D possibly corresponds to TRBD1 (6 bases). V lost 5 bases and J lost 5, with 18 bases in between. The CDR3 length is 14 residues. The germline CDR1 and CDR2 sequences are DFQATT and SNEGSKA (reference sequence). The CDR3 spells CSAPRGMDSETQYF. In DNA, the CDR3 is TGCAGTGCTCCCAGGGGAATGGATTCGGAGACCCAGTACTTC.

In regard to this clonotype: The DNA is omitted, as the CDR3 cannot be located on it reliably, and the CDR3 follows TCRdb's listing. J is TRBJ2-7 and V is TRBV2; the table's D call TRBD1 went unverified against the DNA. Germline V CDR1 and CDR2: SNHLY, FYNNEI. Including both end residues, the CDR3 is 14 amino acids long. CDR3 amino acids: CASSEFAAGATEYF.

This clonotype has only a few counts. This chain joins TRBV20-1 and TRBJ1-6, with D perhaps matching TRBD1 (5 bases). The CDR3 length is 12 residues. The germline gives CDR1 DFQATT, CDR2 SNEGSKA (reference sequence). The V end lost 1 base, the J end lost 9 bases, and 7 bases lay between the germline ends. The CDR3 sequence: CSARGDFSPLHF. Here the CDR3 DNA reads TGCAGTGCTAGAGGGGACTTTTCACCCCTCCACTTT.

This chain connects TRBV20-1 to TRBJ2-7, with D possibly TRBD2 on 7 matching bases. The CDR3 totals 15 residues. Germline V gene sequence: CDR1 DFQATT, CDR2 SNEGSKA (reference sequence). The ends were cut back, 5 bases at V and 7 bases at J, with 24 bases in the middle. The CDR3 loop is CSAGRGVNTRAEQYF. CDR3 coding DNA: TGCAGTGCTGGGAGGGGGGTGAACACTAGGGCTGAGCAGTACTTC.

This chain links TRBV20-1 with TRBJ2-5; weak D call: TRBD2 (6 bases). In germline, CDR1 is DFQATT, CDR2 SNEGSKA (reference sequence). The CDR3 runs to 10 residues. The V gene lost 6 bases and the J gene lost 10 bases, with 12 bases spanning the gap. The CDR3 region is CSARDGSQYF. CDR3 nucleotides: TGCAGTGCCAGGGACGGGAGCCAGTACTTC.

This chain joins TRBV5-1 and TRBJ1-1, with 10 bases that match TRBD1. This CDR3 comprises 17 residues. Germline CDR1 and CDR2: SGHRS and YFSETQ. Trimming cost V 0 bases and J 0 bases; bases outside gene matches: 5. CDR3 coding DNA: TGCGCCAGCAGCTTGGGACAGGGGGCTCCTATGAACACTGAAGCTTTCTTT. The encoded protein is CASSLGQGAPMNTEAFF.

This clonotype was observed a handful of times. This sequence joins TRBV6-1 and TRBJ1-4; D is unresolved. Trimming shortened V by 0 bases and J by 5 bases, and 10 bases separated the two germline ends. This CDR3 has 15 amino acids. Germline values: CDR1 MNHNS, CDR2 SASEGT. DNA for the CDR3: TGTGCCAGCAGTGAAGCGCTTCTACGGAATGAAAAACTGTTTTTT. Protein product: CASSEALLRNEKLFF.

The chain is built from TRBV5-1 and TRBJ2-5; 11 nucleotides match TRBD2. V dropped 0 bases and J dropped 0; count of bases not matched to a gene: 10. In germline, CDR1 is SGHRS, CDR2 YFSETQ. CDR3 length: 19 amino acids. CDR3 nucleotide sequence: TGCGCCAGCAGCTTGGAGGCGCGACTAGCGGGACCGTACCAAGAGACCCAGTACTTC. This codes for CASSLEARLAGPYQETQYF.

The rearrangement uses TRBV25-1 and TRBJ2-7, with 9 nucleotides matching TRBD1. Per germline, CDR1 MGHDK and CDR2 SYGVNS. V was clipped by 10 bases and J by 7 bases; unmatched bases: 8. The CDR3 is 12 residues long. This CDR3 is CATEQGAREQYF. In DNA, the CDR3 is TGTGCCACCGAACAGGGGGCGCGAGAGCAGTACTTC.

This clonotype was detected once. The chain uses TRBV7-8 and TRBJ1-6; 9 nucleotides match TRBD1. The ends lost 6 bases at V and 9 bases at J; junction bases unmatched: 6. This CDR3 spans 14 amino acids. Looked up from germline, CDR1 is SGHVS and CDR2 is FQNEAQ. The CDR3 loop is CASSRQGESSPLHF. The DNA for the CDR3 is TGTGCCAGCAGTCGACAGGGGGAAAGTTCACCCCTCCACTTT.

The chain couples TRBV5-1 to TRBJ1-3; 7 nucleotides line up with TRBD1. This CDR3 is built from 16 residues. V lost 4 bases, J lost 0 bases, and 7 bases stayed unmatched. CDR1 and CDR2 (germline): SGHRS, YFSETQ. CDR3 in DNA: TGCGCCAGCAGCCTGACAGGGACCAACTCTGGAAACACCATATATTTT. Residues: CASSLTGTNSGNTIYF.

As to this clonotype: A read error may explain this, as a much larger clone is one base away. The V call is TRBV6-4, the J call TRBJ1-5; D is unclear. CDR1 is MRHNA, CDR2 SNTAGT, per germline. V was trimmed by 3 bases and J by 0 bases, leaving 12 bases between them. This CDR3 is 16 amino acids long. CDR3 DNA: TGTGCCAGCAGTGAGTCTGCAGACTGTAGCAATCAGCCCCAGCATTTT. Protein product: CASSESADCSNQPQHF.

V and J are TRBV7-2 and TRBJ1-4, with TRBD1 as a possible D gene (5 bases). This CDR3 is 15 amino acids long. Germline loops: CDR1 SGHTA, CDR2 FQGNSA. V lost 3 bases to trimming and J lost 8 bases, with 16 bases between them. The CDR3 DNA is TGTGCCAGCAGCTTCCGGGACGGCATCGAGGAAAAACTGTTTTTT. The encoded protein is CASSFRDGIEEKLFF.

This clonotype was recorded at least ten times. This chain connects TRBV7-9 to TRBJ2-7, with TRBD2 matching 9 bases. This CDR3 region has 14 residues. With 4 bases clipped from V and 2 bases from J, the junction kept 3 bases outside the gene matches. CDR1 and CDR2 (germline): SEHNR, FQNEAQ (reference sequence). The DNA for the CDR3 is TGTGCCAGCAGCTGGACTAGCGACCCCTACGAGCAGTACTTC. Its translation: CASSWTSDPYEQYF.

The chain is built from TRBV11-2 and TRBJ1-1, with a weak D call TRBD1 (5 bases). Per germline, CDR1 SGHAT and CDR2 FQNNGV. The V end was cut by 1 base, the J end by 7 bases, with 10 bases between. CDR3 size: 13 residues. CDR3 sequence (DNA): TGTGCCAGCAGCTTAGTAATCGGGGGTGAAGCTTTCTTT. The encoded protein is CASSLVIGGEAFF.

This chain uses TRBV29-1 with TRBJ1-5; D is possibly TRBD1 (5 bases). V shed 8 bases and J shed 6 bases, with 20 bases lying between them. This CDR3 has 14 amino acids. Germline values: CDR1 SQVTM, CDR2 ANQGSEA. For the CDR3, the DNA is TGCAGCCAAGAAATGGGGCAGTTGCGTCAGCCCCAGCATTTT. Encoded protein: CSQEMGQLRQPQHF. Using reference TRBV29-1 and TRBJ1-5 for the parts outside the CDR3, the full variable domain is SAVISQKPSRDICQRGTSLTIQCQVDSQVTMMFWYRQQPGQSLTLIATANQGSEATYESGFVIDKFPISRPNLTFSTLTVSNMSPEDSSIYLCSQEMGQLRQPQHFGDGTRLSIL.

Ten or more counts support this clonotype. The rearrangement links TRBV25-1 to TRBJ1-1; D not certain. Germline V gene data show CDR1 as MGHDK and CDR2 as SYGVNS. The CDR3 totals 14 residues. Trimming cost V 3 bases and J 4 bases, with 12 bases left between them. The CDR3 nucleotides are TGTGCCAGCAGTGAGTTTGGGCAGGCCACTGAAGCTTTCTTT. The encoded protein is CASSEFGQATEAFF.

A few counts support this clonotype. DNA for the CDR3: TGCAGTGCTAGACCCGTAGCGGGGGGGGAAGAGACCCAGTACTTC. This gives the protein CSARPVAGGEETQYF. The chain is built from TRBV20-1 and TRBJ2-5; 11 bases map to TRBD2. After removal of 2 bases from V and 3 bases from J, the junction contained 5 bases not matched to a gene. The V gene's germline CDR1 is DFQATT and CDR2 SNEGSKA (reference sequence). This CDR3 comprises 15 residues.

This clonotype was observed a handful of times. In DNA, the CDR3 is TGTGCCAGCAAAACAGGGGCGGGTAATCAGCCCCAGCATTTT. Its protein product is CASKTGAGNQPQHF. The chain links TRBV2 to TRBJ1-5; the match to TRBD1 covers 7 bases. Unmatched junction bases numbered 7, after V lost 7 bases and J lost 4 bases. Germline V gene data show CDR1 as SNHLY and CDR2 as FYNNEI. CDR3 length: 14 amino acids.

This clonotype was counted many times. The chain combines TRBV29-1 with TRBJ1-1; D gene ambiguous. Trimming shortened V by 1 base and J by 6 bases, and 12 bases separated the two germline ends. CDR3 length: 13 amino acids. Germline values: CDR1 SQVTM, CDR2 ANQGSEA. The CDR3 sequence: CSVEGNSSPEAFF. The CDR3 region has the DNA TGCAGCGTTGAAGGTAACAGTTCTCCTGAAGCTTTCTTT.

This clonotype was observed many times. The rearrangement joins TRBV19 to TRBJ1-1; tentatively, D is TRBD1 (5 bases). Germline CDR1 LNHDA, CDR2 SQIVND (reference sequence). Trimming took off 7 bases at V and 4 bases at J, with 16 bases between the two ends. There are 14 residues in the CDR3. As DNA, the CDR3 is TGTGCCAGTACCGATGGGCAGGGTAGCACTGAAGCTTTCTTT. This codes for CASTDGQGSTEAFF.